Shown below are 8 T cell receptor beta chains from a single sample sequenced in a study of T cell responses to AZD1222 COVID-19 vaccine. Profiled with immunoSEQ multiplex PCR; TCRdb holds only in-frame clones, not every one. The profile shows 80,000 or so clones, 80% to 90% of them singletons. The sample in question was peripheral blood, obtained on day 0 of AZD1222 vaccination. The source of these receptors is an adult in good health.

The chain is built from TRBV4-3 and TRBJ2-5, with TRBD1 as a possible D gene (6 bases). In germline, CDR1 is LGHNA, CDR2 YSLEER. V lost 1 base to trimming and J lost 4 bases, with 16 bases between them. The CDR3 has 16 residues. The CDR3 DNA sequence: TGCGCCAGCAGCCAAGGGAGGCCGGGCAGGGGAGAGACCCAGTACTTC. Its protein is CASSQGRPGRGETQYF.

The chain has TRBV27 and TRBJ1-5; the D is unclear. This CDR3 region has 14 residues. Per germline, CDR1 MNHEY and CDR2 SMNVEV (reference sequence). V lost 0 bases and J 0 bases, leaving 3 bases between the germline ends. CDR3 in amino acids: CASSLSGSNQPQHF. CDR3 DNA sequence: TGTGCCAGCAGTTTATCAGGTAGCAATCAGCCCCAGCATTTT.

This clone is classed as medium-sized. The chain employs TRBV5-6 and TRBJ2-5; unclear D gene. Trimming removed 5 bases at V and 5 bases at J, with 13 bases between. CDR1 and CDR2 from the germline V gene are SGHDT and YYEEEE. The CDR3 spans 13 residues. The CDR3 coding sequence is TGTGCCAGCAGTCAAGGTTCCGTGGAGACCCAGTACTTC. Translated: CASSQGSVETQYF.

J is TRBJ1-2 and V is TRBV12-3 or TRBV12-4; 10 bases fit TRBD1. V shed 6 bases and J 7 bases; nucleotides not matched to a gene: 5. This CDR3 spans 13 amino acids. CDR3 amino acids: CASRPGTGVGYTF. The CDR3 bases are TGTGCCAGCAGGCCCGGGACAGGGGTTGGCTACACCTTC.

This chain connects TRBV7-9 to TRBJ1-3; no reliable D call. The CDR3 is 14 residues long. V gave up 3 bases and J gave up 0 bases, with 6 bases separating them. CDR1 and CDR2 from the germline V gene are SEHNR and FQNEAQ (reference sequence). CDR3: CASSLGYSGNTIYF. CDR3 DNA: TGTGCCAGCAGCTTGGGTTACTCTGGAAACACCATATATTTT.

This chain uses TRBV6-5 with TRBJ2-5; 8 bases map to TRBD1. The germline V gene has CDR1 MNHEY and CDR2 SVGAGI. The CDR3 spans 14 residues. J was trimmed by 3 bases and V by 6 bases; bases with no gene match: 6. CDR3 amino acids: CASRDLDREETQYF. As DNA, the CDR3 is TGTGCCAGCAGAGATCTGGACAGGGAAGAGACCCAGTACTTC.

The J gene is TRBJ1-3, the V gene TRBV9; 8 positions agree with TRBD1. CDR1 and CDR2 (germline): SGDLS, YYNGEE. The CDR3 is 14 amino acids. Trimming cost V 3 bases and J 4 bases; bases outside gene matches: 3. This CDR3 is CASSADRVGNTIYF. As DNA, the CDR3 is TGTGCCAGCAGCGCGGACAGGGTAGGAAACACCATATATTTT.

The chain has TRBV19 and TRBJ2-3, with 11 bases fitting TRBD1. V was pared by 9 bases and J by 3 bases, with 5 bases of the junction left unmatched. The CDR3 length is 14 residues. Germline CDR1 is LNHDA and CDR2 is SQIVND (reference sequence). CDR3 bases: TGTGCCAGCCGGGACAGGGGGAGGACAGATACGCAGTATTTT. Its protein product is CASRDRGRTDTQYF.